This T cell receptor beta chain stems from a study of regulatory T cells in long-lasting Graves disease. This clonotype was observed a handful of times. Described time point: newly diagnosed GD, antithyroid drugs for less than 3 months. From RNA extracted from PBMCs, the TCR library was made. The CDR3 extends over 13 amino acids. Trimming removed 10 bases at V and 3 bases at J, with 15 bases between. Germline loops: CDR1 ENHRY, CDR2 SYGVKD. iRepertoire HTBI primers and Arm-PCR of CDR3 regions built TCR beta libraries. TCRdb processed the multiplex PCR reads anew with MiXCR; each CDR3 protein has one entry. The sample consists of hundreds of thousands of distinct CDR3 sequences, under 20% of them appearing once. These data are also associated with another study on T cells in Graves' hyperthyroidism and ophthalmopathy. That source reports: Blood shared most expanded thyroid clonotypes above 0.001.

The sample here was peripheral blood mononuclear cells (PBMCs), taken at new diagnosis, from a patient treated with antithyroid drugs. The sequence was obtained from a woman aged 25 to 39 with Graves disease. The chain is built from TRBV10-3 and TRBJ1-1; unclear D gene. CDR3: CASQRKLDTEAFF. CDR3 DNA sequence: TGTGCCAGTCAAAGGAAACTCGACACTGAAGCTTTCTTT.